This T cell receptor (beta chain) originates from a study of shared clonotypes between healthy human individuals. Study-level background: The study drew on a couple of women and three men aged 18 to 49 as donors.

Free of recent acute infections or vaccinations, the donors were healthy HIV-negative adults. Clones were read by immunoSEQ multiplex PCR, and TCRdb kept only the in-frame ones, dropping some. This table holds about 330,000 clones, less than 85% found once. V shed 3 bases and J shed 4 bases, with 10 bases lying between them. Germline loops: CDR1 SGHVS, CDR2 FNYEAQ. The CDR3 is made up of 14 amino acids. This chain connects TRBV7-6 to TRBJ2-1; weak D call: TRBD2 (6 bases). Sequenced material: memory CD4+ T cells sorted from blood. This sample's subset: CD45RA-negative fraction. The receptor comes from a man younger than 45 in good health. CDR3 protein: CASSLGLSYNEQFF. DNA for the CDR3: TGTGCCAGCAGCTTGGGACTTTCGTACAATGAGCAGTTCTTC.